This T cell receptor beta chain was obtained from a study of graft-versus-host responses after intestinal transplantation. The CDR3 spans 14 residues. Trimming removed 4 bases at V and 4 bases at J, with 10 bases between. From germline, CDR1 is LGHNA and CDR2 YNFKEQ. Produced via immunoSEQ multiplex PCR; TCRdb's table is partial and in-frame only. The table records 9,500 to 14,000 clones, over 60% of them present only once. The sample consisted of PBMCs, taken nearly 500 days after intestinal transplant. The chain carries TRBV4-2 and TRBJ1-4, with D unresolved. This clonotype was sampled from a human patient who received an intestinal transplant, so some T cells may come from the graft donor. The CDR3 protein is CASSRLRSNEKLFF. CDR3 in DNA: TGTGCCAGCAGCCGATTACGAAGTAATGAAAAACTGTTTTTT.